This T cell receptor beta chain was obtained from a study of T cell repertoires in cytomegalovirus infection. Notes on the study in general: Adding up the frequency of public TCR beta families identified people who carried CMV plus the relevant HLA.

MiXCR, applied by TCRdb to the reads, yields one record per CDR3 protein. The table records around 250,000 distinct CDR3 sequences, approximately 17% of them present only once. The CDR3 length is 13 residues. Trimming cost V 8 bases and J 5 bases; bases outside gene matches: 7. The germline CDR1 and CDR2 sequences are LNHDA and SQIVND (reference sequence). On this clonotype itself: Its target is not known.

The sequenced material came from CD8+ T cells from PBMCs. This clonotype was sampled from a human donor in good health (CMV status not recorded). Some clones in this sample may be carry-over from other donors' samples. The V and J genes are TRBV19 and TRBJ2-7; 9 bases agree with TRBD2. CDR3 bases: TGTGCCAGTGGACCGGGACTAGCCGACGAGCAGTACTTC. Encoded protein: CASGPGLADEQYF.